A selection of T cell receptor beta chains follows, all from one sample in a study of blood T cell repertoires in COVID-19. Libraries were prepared by immunoSEQ multiplex PCR; TCRdb keeps only in-frame clonotypes and omits some of them. The sample holds nearly 350,000 clones, 83% seen once. Material for sequencing was peripheral blood. These receptors were taken from a young man with active or convalescent COVID-19. Both conserved end residues are part of each CDR3. Fields, in order: clone size, CDR3 length, J gene, V gene, D gene, CDR3 DNA, CDR3 protein. D genes are given only for firm matches. Rows may omit the clone size; those that give it use once, few, many or a size class.

- 14 TRBJ1-2 TRBV9 TRBD1 TGTGCCAGCAGCACTAGACAGGGGGCGGGTGGCTACACCTTC CASSTRQGAGGYTF
- 14 TRBJ2-7 TRBV19 - TGTGCCAGTAGCTACAGGGACGTCTCCTACGAGCAGTACTTC CASSYRDVSYEQYF
- 15 TRBJ2-5 TRBV5-5 - TGTGCCAGCAGCTTTCTATCAGGGTCCCAAGAGACCCAGTACTTC CASSFLSGSQETQYF
- 14 TRBJ1-1 TRBV6-2/TRBV6-3 - TGTGCCAGCAGTAAAACCGCAGGGGTTACTGAAGCTTTCTTT CASSKTAGVTEAFF
- 16 TRBJ1-1 TRBV21-1 - TGTGCCAGCAGCACCCGGACAGGGGGCGGCACCCCTGAAGCTTTCTTT CASSTRTGGGTPEAFF
- 15 TRBJ2-5 TRBV5-4 - TGTGCCAGCAGGTTACTCGGGGGTGAACAAGAGACCCAGTACTTC CASRLLGGEQETQYF
- 18 TRBJ2-5 TRBV7-2 TRBD2 TGTGCCAGCAGCTTAGGAGCGAGCGGGAGGGCCAAGGGGGAGACCCAGTACTTC CASSLGASGRAKGETQYF
- 12 TRBJ1-6 TRBV5-6 - TGTGCCAGCAGCTTCGGAGCTGCGCCTCTCCACTTT CASSFGAAPLHF
few 12 TRBJ1-2 TRBV30 - TGTGCCTGGTTCCAGGCCGGTTGGGGCTACACCTTC CAWFQAGWGYTF
- 16 TRBJ2-1 TRBV7-3 TRBD2 TGTGCCAGCAGCTTACTCGGACCTAGCGGGAGCAATGAGCAGTTCTTC CASSLLGPSGSNEQFF
- 15 TRBJ2-6 TRBV19 - TGTGCCAGTAGTACGACAGTGTCCGGGGCCAACGTCCTGACTTTC CASSTTVSGANVLTF
- 15 TRBJ2-5 TRBV11-2 TRBD2 TGTGCCAGCAGCAAGACTAGCGGGTACCAAGAGACCCAGTACTTC CASSKTSGYQETQYF
- 15 TRBJ2-1 TRBV23-1 TRBD2 TGCGCCAGCAGTCAAATCTGGCTAGCGGGAGAGATGGGGTTCTTC CASSQIWLAGEMGFF
- 17 TRBJ1-3 TRBV21-1 - TGTGCCAGCAGCAACCCCTCCCCGGGGGGGCTCGGAAACACCATATATTTT CASSNPSPGGLGNTIYF
- 16 TRBJ2-7 TRBV5-6 - TGTGCCAGCAGCTTGGGATTGACCGGGAGCTCCTACGAGCAGTACTTC CASSLGLTGSSYEQYF
- 14 TRBJ2-7 TRBV19 TRBD1 TGTGCCAGTAGTATGAGGGACAGGCCCTACGAGCAGTACTTC CASSMRDRPYEQYF
once 18 TRBJ2-6 TRBV30 - TGTGCCTGGAGGGGGAGAAGGGTTGCGGGATCTGGGGCCAACGTCCTGACTTTC CAWRGRRVAGSGANVLTF
- 11 TRBJ2-7 TRBV20-1 - TGCAGTGCCGGAGGGAAGACCGAGCAGTACTTC CSAGGKTEQYF
once 15 TRBJ2-2 TRBV6-2/TRBV6-3 - TGTGCCAGCAGTTATGTGGGACAGAACACCGGGGAGCTGTTTTTT CASSYVGQNTGELFF
- 15 TRBJ1-6 TRBV6-2/TRBV6-3 TRBD1 TGTGCCAGCAGTAACCCCCCGGGGACAGGTCAACCCCTCCACTTT CASSNPPGTGQPLHF
few 16 TRBJ2-1 TRBV5-1 TRBD2 TGCGCCAGCAGCTTGGCCCTAGCGGGTCCAGCCAATGAGCAGTTCTTC CASSLALAGPANEQFF
- 12 TRBJ1-1 TRBV18 TRBD1 TGTGCCAGCTCACCAGTGACAGGGGAAGCTTTCTTT CASSPVTGEAFF
- 12 TRBJ2-7 TRBV15 TRBD1 TGTGCCACCAGCAAAAGACAGGGCGAGCAGTACTTC CATSKRQGEQYF
- 20 TRBJ1-5 TRBV7-8 - TGTGCCAGCAGCCCTCTACCCAGGAACGTTAGGGGTCAAAGCAATCAGCCCCAGCATTTT CASSPLPRNVRGQSNQPQHF
- 15 TRBJ2-1 TRBV7-6 TRBD2 TGTGCCAGCAGCTTCGGACTAGCGGGGGGCGGTGAGCAGTTCTTC CASSFGLAGGGEQFF
- 13 TRBJ2-7 TRBV3-1/TRBV3-2 TRBD1 TGTGCCAGCAGCCACAGGGGGCAAAACGAGCAGTACTTC CASSHRGQNEQYF
once 13 TRBJ2-3 TRBV24-1 - TGTGCCACCAGTGATTCAGGCACAGATACGCAGTATTTT CATSDSGTDTQYF
- 14 TRBJ2-3 TRBV10-3 TRBD2 TGTGCCATCAGGGGGGGAGGGCCGCGAGATACGCAGTATTTT CAIRGGGPRDTQYF
few 15 TRBJ1-5 TRBV4-3 TRBD1 TGCGCCAGCAGCCAAGATCGACAGGGTTTACAGCCCCAGCATTTT CASSQDRQGLQPQHF
- 15 TRBJ2-5 TRBV19 TRBD1 TGTGCCAGTAGTTCATCACAGGGGGCTGGAGAGACCCAGTACTTC CASSSSQGAGETQYF
- 14 TRBJ2-7 TRBV5-6 TRBD2 TGTGCCAGCAGCCGGACTAGCGGGGCTCACGAGCAGTACTTC CASSRTSGAHEQYF
- 15 TRBJ2-3 TRBV5-1 - TGCGCCAGCAGCCCCGGGACTCCCAGCACAGATACGCAGTATTTT CASSPGTPSTDTQYF
once 17 TRBJ2-3 TRBV6-1 TRBD2 TGTGCCAGCAGTGACGGAGCGGGGCGTTGGGTCACAGATACGCAGTATTTT CASSDGAGRWVTDTQYF
- 15 TRBJ1-5 TRBV6-5 TRBD1 TGTGCCAGCAGTTTAACAGGGGATGTCAATCAGCCCCAGCATTTT CASSLTGDVNQPQHF
once 13 TRBJ2-3 TRBV12-5 - TGTGCTAGTGGTTTGTCCGACCGGGGTACGCAGTATTTT CASGLSDRGTQYF
- 17 TRBJ2-3 TRBV4-3 TRBD1 TGCGCCAGCAGCCAAGAACCCGGACAGGGCTCTCCAGATACGCAGTATTTT CASSQEPGQGSPDTQYF
- 14 TRBJ2-7 TRBV13 TRBD1 TGTGCCAGCAGCTTCCGGGACAGAGACTACGAGCAGTACTTC CASSFRDRDYEQYF
- 14 TRBJ1-2 TRBV28 TRBD1 TGTGCCGGTTCTCAGGGGGCGACTAACTATGGCTACACCTTC CAGSQGATNYGYTF
few 13 TRBJ2-7 TRBV7-8 - TGTGCCAGCAACCCTGACAGTTCCTACGAGCAGTACTTC CASNPDSSYEQYF
- 17 TRBJ2-5 TRBV4-2 TRBD2 TGTGCCAGCAGCCAAGAAATTGCGAGAGCGGGGGGGGAGACCCAGTACTTC CASSQEIARAGGETQYF
- 16 TRBJ1-1 TRBV5-4 - TGTGCCAGCAGCTGGGGAGGGATGGGGCGCTTCACTGAAGCTTTCTTT CASSWGGMGRFTEAFF
once 14 TRBJ2-7 TRBV11-1 - TGTGCCAGCAGCTTGGACAGAACAGCCTACGAGCAGTACTTC CASSLDRTAYEQYF
- 12 TRBJ2-1 TRBV2 - TGTGCCACCAACCAAGAGGAGAATGAGCAGTTCTTC CATNQEENEQFF
- 13 TRBJ1-1 TRBV27 - TGTGCCAGCAGACTCATGCCGAACACTGAAGCTTTCTTT CASRLMPNTEAFF
few 14 TRBJ1-1 TRBV10-3 - TGTGCCATCAGCGTAGCGGGACAGAACACTGAAGCTTTCTTT CAISVAGQNTEAFF
- 14 TRBJ2-5 TRBV28 - TGTGCCAGCAGTTTACGACAGTTGGAAGAGACCCAGTACTTC CASSLRQLEETQYF
- 15 TRBJ1-6 TRBV4-1 - TGCGCCAGCAGCCCCAGGAGGGGATTTAATTCACCCCTCCACTTT CASSPRRGFNSPLHF
- 14 TRBJ2-3 TRBV9 - TGTGCCAGCAGCGTCCGGCAGGTTACAGATACGCAGTATTTT CASSVRQVTDTQYF
- 13 TRBJ2-7 TRBV18 - TGTGCCAGCTCACTTGGACAGTTCTACGAGCAGTACTTC CASSLGQFYEQYF
few 14 TRBJ2-7 TRBV29-1 - TGCAGCGTAGCAGGGTCCCTCAGCTCCTACGAGCAGTACTTC CSVAGSLSSYEQYF
- 13 TRBJ2-1 TRBV12-1 - TGTGCCAGCCGCCATAAGGGGTACAATGAGCAGTTCTTC CASRHKGYNEQFF
few 14 TRBJ2-7 TRBV4-3 - TGCGCCAGCAGCCAAGCTTTGGACTTATCCGAGCAGTACTTC CASSQALDLSEQYF
once 14 TRBJ2-5 TRBV6-6 TRBD1 TGTGCCAGCAGTTACTCAACAGGGGGGACGACCCAGTACTTC CASSYSTGGTTQYF
- 12 TRBJ1-2 TRBV12-3/TRBV12-4 TRBD1 TGTGCCAGCAGTTCCTACAGGGGCCGCGGCACCTTC CASSSYRGRGTF
- 15 TRBJ1-5 TRBV4-3 - TGCGCCAGCAGCCAAGAGTACAGCCGACACCAGCCCCAGCATTTT CASSQEYSRHQPQHF
- 14 TRBJ1-5 TRBV3-1/TRBV3-2 - TGTGCCAGCAGCCCGACAGCGAGGGGGGGGCCCCAGCATTTT CASSPTARGGPQHF
- 18 TRBJ2-1 TRBV7-3 TRBD2 TGTGCCAGCAGCGCCGGGACTAGCGGGAGACCCTCCTACGACGAGCAGTTCTTC CASSAGTSGRPSYDEQFF
once 13 TRBJ2-1 TRBV30 - TGTGCCTGGAGTGTCGAGGAATACAATGAGCAGTTCTTC CAWSVEEYNEQFF